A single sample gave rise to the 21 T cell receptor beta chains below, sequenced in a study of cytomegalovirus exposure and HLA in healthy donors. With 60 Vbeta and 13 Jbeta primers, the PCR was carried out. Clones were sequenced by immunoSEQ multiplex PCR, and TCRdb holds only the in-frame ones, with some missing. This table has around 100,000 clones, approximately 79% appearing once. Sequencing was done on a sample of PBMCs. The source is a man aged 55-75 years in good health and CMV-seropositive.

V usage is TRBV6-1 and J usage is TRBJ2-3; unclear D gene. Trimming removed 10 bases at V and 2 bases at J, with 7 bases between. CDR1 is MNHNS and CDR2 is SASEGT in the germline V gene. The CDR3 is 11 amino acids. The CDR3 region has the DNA TGTGCCACCTATCCCACAGATACGCAGTATTTT. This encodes CATYPTDTQYF.

The CDR3 nucleotides are TGCGCCAGCAGCTTGACCGACGGCCCAGGGGGCTACACCTTC. Its translation: CASSLTDGPGGYTF. V is TRBV5-1 and J is TRBJ1-2, with D possibly being TRBD1 (5 bases). Trimming shortened V by 1 base and J by 8 bases, and 15 bases separated the two germline ends. Germline values: CDR1 SGHRS, CDR2 YFSETQ. This CDR3 region has 14 residues.

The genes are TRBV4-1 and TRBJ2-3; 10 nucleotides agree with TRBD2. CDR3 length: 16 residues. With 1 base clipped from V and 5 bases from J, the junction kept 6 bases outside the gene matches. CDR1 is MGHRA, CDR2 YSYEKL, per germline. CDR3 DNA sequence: TGCGCCAGCAGCCAAGTAGCGGGGGGCTCACAAGATACGCAGTATTTT. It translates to CASSQVAGGSQDTQYF.

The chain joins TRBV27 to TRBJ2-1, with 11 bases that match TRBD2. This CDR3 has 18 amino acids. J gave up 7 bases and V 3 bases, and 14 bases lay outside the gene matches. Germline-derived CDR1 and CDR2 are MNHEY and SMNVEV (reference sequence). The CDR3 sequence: CASSFGLAGPLVVNEQFF. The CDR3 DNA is TGTGCCAGCAGTTTTGGACTAGCGGGCCCCCTGGTTGTAAATGAGCAGTTCTTC.

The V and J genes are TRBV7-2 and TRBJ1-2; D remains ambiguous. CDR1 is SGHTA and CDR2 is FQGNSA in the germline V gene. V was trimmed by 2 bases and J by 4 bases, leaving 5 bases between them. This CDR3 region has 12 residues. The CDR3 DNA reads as TGTGCCAGCAGCTTACCAGGCTATGGCTACACCTTC. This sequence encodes CASSLPGYGYTF. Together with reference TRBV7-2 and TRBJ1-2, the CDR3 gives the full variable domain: GAGVSQSPSNKVTEKGKDVELRCDPISGHTALYWYRQSLGQGLEFLIYFQGNSAPDKSGLPSDRFSAERTGGSVSTLTIQRTQQEDSAVYLCASSLPGYGYTFGSGTRLTVV.

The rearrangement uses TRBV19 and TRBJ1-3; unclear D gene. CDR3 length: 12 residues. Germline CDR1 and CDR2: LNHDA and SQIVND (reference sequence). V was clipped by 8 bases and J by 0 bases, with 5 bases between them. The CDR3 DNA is TGTGCCAGTGGCCACTCTGGAAACACCATATATTTT. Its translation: CASGHSGNTIYF.

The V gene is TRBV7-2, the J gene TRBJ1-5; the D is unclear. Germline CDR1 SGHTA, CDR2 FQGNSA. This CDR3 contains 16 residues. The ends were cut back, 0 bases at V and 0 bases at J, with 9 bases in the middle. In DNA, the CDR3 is TGTGCCAGCAGCTTAGCGCAGGCAGGTAGCAATCAGCCCCAGCATTTT. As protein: CASSLAQAGSNQPQHF.

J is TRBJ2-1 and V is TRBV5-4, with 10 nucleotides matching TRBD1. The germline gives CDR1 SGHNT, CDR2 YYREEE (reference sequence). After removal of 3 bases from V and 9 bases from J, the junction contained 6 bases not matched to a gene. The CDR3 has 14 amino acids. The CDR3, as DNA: TGTGCCAGCAGCTCCGACAGGGGGCAGGGTGAGCAGTTCTTC. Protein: CASSSDRGQGEQFF.

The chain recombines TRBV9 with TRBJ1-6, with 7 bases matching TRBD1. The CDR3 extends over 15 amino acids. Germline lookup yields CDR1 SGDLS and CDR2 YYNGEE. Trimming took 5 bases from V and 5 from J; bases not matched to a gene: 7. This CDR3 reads CASSIRGQNNSPLHF. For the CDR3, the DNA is TGTGCCAGCAGTATCCGGGGACAGAATAATTCACCCCTCCACTTT.

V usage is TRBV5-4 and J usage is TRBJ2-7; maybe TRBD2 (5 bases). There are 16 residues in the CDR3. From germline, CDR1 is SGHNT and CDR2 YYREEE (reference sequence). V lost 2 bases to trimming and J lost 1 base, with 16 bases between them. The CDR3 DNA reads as TGTGCCAGCAGCTTCTTCTTTGGTGGCGGGTCCTACGAGCAGTACTTC. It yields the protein CASSFFFGGGSYEQYF.

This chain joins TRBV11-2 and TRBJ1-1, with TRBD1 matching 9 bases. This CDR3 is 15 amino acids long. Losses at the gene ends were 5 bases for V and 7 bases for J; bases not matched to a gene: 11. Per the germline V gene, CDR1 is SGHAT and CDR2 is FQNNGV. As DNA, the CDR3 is TGTGCCAGCAGCCCGGCTCTACAGGGGGCGTTTGAAGCTTTCTTT. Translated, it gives CASSPALQGAFEAFF.

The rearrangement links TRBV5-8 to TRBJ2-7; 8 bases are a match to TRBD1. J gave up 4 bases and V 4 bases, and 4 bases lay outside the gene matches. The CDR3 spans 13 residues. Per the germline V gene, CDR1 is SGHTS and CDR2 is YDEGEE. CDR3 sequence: CASSTDREYEQYF. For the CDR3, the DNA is TGTGCCAGCAGCACGGACAGGGAGTACGAGCAGTACTTC. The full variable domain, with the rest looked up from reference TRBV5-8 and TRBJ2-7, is EAGVTQSPTHLIKTRGQQATLRCSPISGHTSVYWYQQALGLGLQFLLWYDEGEERNRGNFPPRFSGRQFPNYSSELNVNALELEDSALYLCASSTDREYEQYFGPGTRLTVT.

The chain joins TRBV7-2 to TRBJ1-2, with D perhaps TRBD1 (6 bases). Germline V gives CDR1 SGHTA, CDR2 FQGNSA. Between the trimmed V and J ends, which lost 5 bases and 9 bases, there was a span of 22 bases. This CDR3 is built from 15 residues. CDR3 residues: CASSLQPRGISSYTF. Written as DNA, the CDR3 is TGTGCCAGCAGCCTCCAACCAAGGGGGATCTCAAGCTACACCTTC.

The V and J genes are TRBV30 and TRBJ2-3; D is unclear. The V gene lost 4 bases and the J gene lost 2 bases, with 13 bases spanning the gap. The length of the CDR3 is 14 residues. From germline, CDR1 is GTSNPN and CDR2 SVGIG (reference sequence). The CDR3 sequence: CAWTAGPATDTQYF. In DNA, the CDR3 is TGTGCCTGGACAGCAGGTCCGGCCACAGATACGCAGTATTTT.

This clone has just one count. The CDR3 spells CASSPKGAKGNTIYF. The CDR3 coding sequence is TGTGCCAGCAGCCCCAAGGGGGCGAAAGGAAACACCATATATTTT. The chain is built from TRBV11-2 and TRBJ1-3; 7 nucleotides line up with TRBD1. Losses at the gene ends were 5 bases for V and 4 bases for J; bases not matched to a gene: 8. CDR3 length: 15 residues. The germline CDR1 and CDR2 sequences are SGHAT and FQNNGV. The full variable domain, its missing parts supplied by reference TRBV11-2 and TRBJ1-3, is EAGVAQSPRYKIIEKRQSVAFWCNPISGHATLYWYQQILGQGPKLLIQFQNNGVVDDSQLPKDRFSAERLKGVDSTLKIQPAKLEDSAVYLCASSPKGAKGNTIYFGEGSWLTVV.

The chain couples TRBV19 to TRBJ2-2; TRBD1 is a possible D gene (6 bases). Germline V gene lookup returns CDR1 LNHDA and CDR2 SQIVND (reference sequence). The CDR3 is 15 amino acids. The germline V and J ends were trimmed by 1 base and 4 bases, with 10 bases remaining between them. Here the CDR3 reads CASSIVGAGTGELFF. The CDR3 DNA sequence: TGTGCCAGTAGTATAGTGGGGGCCGGCACCGGGGAGCTGTTTTTT. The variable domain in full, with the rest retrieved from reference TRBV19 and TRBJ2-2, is DGGITQSPKYLFRKEGQNVTLSCEQNLNHDAMYWYRQDPGQGLRLIYYSQIVNDFQKGDIAEGYSVSREKKESFPLTVTSAQKNPTAFYLCASSIVGAGTGELFFGEGSRLTVL.

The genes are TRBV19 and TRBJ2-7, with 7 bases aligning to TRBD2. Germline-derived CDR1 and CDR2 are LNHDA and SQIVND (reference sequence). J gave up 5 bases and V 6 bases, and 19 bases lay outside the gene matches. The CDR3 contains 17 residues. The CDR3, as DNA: TGTGCCAGTAGCCGCCGGGGGGTCGGCCTATCGGAAGACGAGCAGTACTTC. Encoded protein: CASSRRGVGLSEDEQYF.

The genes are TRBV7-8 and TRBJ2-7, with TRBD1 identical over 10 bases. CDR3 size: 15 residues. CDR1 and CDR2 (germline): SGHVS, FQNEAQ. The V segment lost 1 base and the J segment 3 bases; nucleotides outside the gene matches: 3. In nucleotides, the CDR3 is TGTGCCAGCAGCTTAGTTGGACAGGGGGTCTACGAGCAGTACTTC. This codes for CASSLVGQGVYEQYF. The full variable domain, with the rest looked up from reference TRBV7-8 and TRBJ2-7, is GAGVSQSPRYKVAKRGQDVALRCDPISGHVSLFWYQQALGQGPEFLTYFQNEAQLDKSGLPSDRFFAERPEGSVSTLKIQRTQQEDSAVYLCASSLVGQGVYEQYFGPGTRLTVT.

DNA for the CDR3: TGTGCCAGCAGTGGGACAGTCACAAGCAATCAGCCCCAGCATTTT. Amino acid sequence: CASSGTVTSNQPQHF. The chain joins TRBV28 to TRBJ1-5, with 7 nucleotides matching TRBD1. V shed 5 bases, J shed 1 base, and the junction held 5 bases outside the gene matches. Per the germline V gene, CDR1 is MDHEN and CDR2 is SYDVKM. The CDR3 length is 15 residues.

This CDR3 is CASSPSRQGANSPLHF. The CDR3 region has the DNA TGTGCCAGCTCACCTTCAAGACAGGGGGCGAATTCACCCCTCCACTTT. The J gene is TRBJ1-6, the V gene TRBV18; TRBD1 aligns across 10 bases. The CDR3 extends over 16 amino acids. Germline loops: CDR1 KGHSH, CDR2 LQKENI. Trimming removed 3 bases from V and 7 bases from J; junction bases left unmatched: 6.

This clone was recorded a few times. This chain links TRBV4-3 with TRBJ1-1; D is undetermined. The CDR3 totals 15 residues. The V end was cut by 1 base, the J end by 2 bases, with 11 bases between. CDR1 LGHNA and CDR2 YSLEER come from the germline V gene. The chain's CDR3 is CASSQGVRYNTEAFF. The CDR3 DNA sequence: TGCGCCAGCAGCCAAGGAGTTCGTTACAACACTGAAGCTTTCTTT.